Listed here are 18 T cell receptor beta chains from one sample, sequenced in a study of cytomegalovirus exposure and HLA in healthy donors. Profiling relied on immunoSEQ multiplex PCR, and the TCRdb table lists in-frame clones only, not all of them. The repertoire includes 350,000 or so clones, roughly 88% of them detected once, and approximately 0.84% sits in the top ten. The source material was PBMCs. These receptors all stem from a woman aged 18-29 years in good health and CMV-seronegative.

This clone was detected a few times. The CDR3 loop is CASSPKSGGGPGDQETQYF. CDR3 DNA sequence: TGCGCCAGCAGCCCGAAGTCGGGAGGTGGGCCGGGAGACCAAGAGACCCAGTACTTC. V gene TRBV5-1 combines with J gene TRBJ2-5; 7 nucleotides agree with TRBD2. Germline V gene sequence: CDR1 SGHRS, CDR2 YFSETQ. The CDR3 covers 19 residues. J was trimmed by 0 bases and V by 4 bases; bases with no gene match: 18.

This clone was picked up one time. The J gene is TRBJ1-1, the V gene TRBV7-7; 9 nucleotides line up with TRBD1. This CDR3 comprises 13 residues. Germline trimming cut 5 bases from V and 4 bases from J; bases unmatched to any gene: 2. CDR1 is SSHAT and CDR2 is FNYEAQ in the germline V gene (reference sequence). The CDR3 coding sequence is TGTGCCAGCAGCCAGGGACAGGGCACTGAAGCTTTCTTT. It is translated as CASSQGQGTEAFF.

V is TRBV27 and J is TRBJ2-1, with D perhaps TRBD2 (5 bases). The V gene lost 2 bases and the J gene lost 0 bases, with 8 bases spanning the gap. The CDR3 sequence is 15 residues long. The V gene's germline CDR1 is MNHEY and CDR2 SMNVEV (reference sequence). The CDR3: CASSLESGSYNEQFF. In DNA, the CDR3 is TGTGCCAGCAGTTTAGAAAGCGGCTCCTACAATGAGCAGTTCTTC.

This clone was detected only a few times. The CDR3 protein is CATQRERERETQYF. CDR3 coding DNA: TGTGCCACCCAGCGGGAGAGGGAGAGAGAGACCCAGTACTTC. The chain recombines TRBV10-3 with TRBJ2-5; 8 positions agree with TRBD2. This CDR3 contains 14 residues. V gave up 10 bases and J gave up 4 bases; unmatched junction bases: 11. CDR1 ENHRY and CDR2 SYGVKD come from the germline V gene.

CDR3 sequence reads: CASSNRDGGTFRQETQYF. CDR3 nucleotide sequence: TGTGCCAGCAGCAACAGGGACGGGGGGACTTTTAGACAAGAGACCCAGTACTTC. The genes are TRBV9 and TRBJ2-5; D is possibly TRBD2 (7 bases). The V end lost 4 bases, the J end lost 2 bases, and 24 bases lay between the germline ends. CDR1 is SGDLS, CDR2 YYNGEE, per germline. This CDR3 is built from 18 residues.

V and J are TRBV28 and TRBJ2-7; 9 bases are shared with TRBD2. This CDR3 contains 15 residues. V trimming: 0 bases; J trimming: 0 bases; junction bases outside the gene matches: 0. The germline CDR1 and CDR2 sequences are MDHEN and SYDVKM. The CDR3 DNA follows: TGTGCCAGCAGTTTATGGACTAGCGGCTCCTACGAGCAGTACTTC. Its translation: CASSLWTSGSYEQYF.

The gene calls are TRBV19 and TRBJ2-5; 8 bases agree with TRBD2. CDR1 and CDR2 from the germline V gene are LNHDA and SQIVND (reference sequence). This CDR3 region has 17 residues. The junction had 8 bases not matched to a gene; V was cut back by 2 bases and J by 0 bases. The DNA of the CDR3 is TGTGCCAGTAGTATAATAGCGAGCGGGAGCTACCAAGAGACCCAGTACTTC. This codes for CASSIIASGSYQETQYF.

The chain couples TRBV6-5 to TRBJ2-7; the D is unclear. The CDR3 is 12 amino acids. Germline V gene sequence: CDR1 MNHEY, CDR2 SVGAGI. Trimming cost V 8 bases and J 7 bases, with 15 bases left between them. The CDR3 region is CASVGFPWEQYF. CDR3 DNA: TGTGCCAGCGTGGGCTTTCCCTGGGAGCAGTACTTC.

The J gene is TRBJ2-1, the V gene TRBV4-2, with D unresolved. Trimming took 4 bases from V and 8 from J, leaving 18 bases between them. Germline assignment: CDR1 LGHNA and CDR2 YNFKEQ. This CDR3 contains 15 residues. This CDR3 is CASSRLSSLGDEQFF. As DNA, the CDR3 is TGTGCCAGCAGCCGCTTATCTTCCCTAGGCGATGAGCAGTTCTTC.

This chain uses TRBV11-1 with TRBJ2-1; 7 bases line up with TRBD1. The trim removed 5 bases at V and 1 base at J, leaving 11 bases unmatched. The CDR3 totals 17 residues. CDR1 SGHAT and CDR2 FQDESV come from the germline V gene (reference sequence). The CDR3 DNA sequence: TGTGCCAGCAGCCCAAGACAGGGTGGGGTATCCTACAATGAGCAGTTCTTC. This gives the protein CASSPRQGGVSYNEQFF.

CDR3 DNA sequence: TGTGCCAGCAGTTTATGGGGAGAAATAGAGACCCAGTACTTC. It specifies CASSLWGEIETQYF. The J gene is TRBJ2-5, the V gene TRBV27; weak D call: TRBD2 (5 bases). Germline CDR1 and CDR2: MNHEY and SMNVEV (reference sequence). Trimming left V 1 base short and J 4 bases short, with 10 bases between. The CDR3 has 14 amino acids.

This sequence joins TRBV9 and TRBJ1-3; no clear D. The V and J ends lost 3 bases and 8 bases respectively, with 12 bases between them. This CDR3 is built from 13 residues. Germline V gene sequence: CDR1 SGDLS, CDR2 YYNGEE. The CDR3 sequence: CASSGMMRDTIYF. The CDR3 DNA is TGTGCCAGCAGCGGCATGATGAGGGACACCATATATTTT.

The chain links TRBV25-1 to TRBJ2-1; D is unresolved. Germline-derived CDR1 and CDR2 are MGHDK and SYGVNS. The CDR3 spans 10 residues. V lost 8 bases, J lost 5 bases, and 4 bases lay in between. This chain's CDR3 is CASGDNEQFF. The DNA for the CDR3 is TGTGCCAGCGGAGACAATGAGCAGTTCTTC.

V and J are TRBV19 and TRBJ2-5; TRBD1 is a possible D gene (5 bases). Germline assignment: CDR1 LNHDA and CDR2 SQIVND (reference sequence). The germline V and J ends were trimmed by 3 bases and 1 base, with 18 bases remaining between them. The CDR3 extends over 17 amino acids. CDR3 amino acids: CASSMGRGRRFQETQYF. Written as DNA, the CDR3 is TGTGCCAGTAGTATGGGAAGGGGAAGGCGATTCCAAGAGACCCAGTACTTC.

This clone has a handful of counts. The chain couples TRBV27 to TRBJ2-7; 7 bases are a match to TRBD2. Trimming cost V 4 bases and J 8 bases; bases outside gene matches: 11. CDR1 and CDR2 (germline): MNHEY, SMNVEV (reference sequence). The CDR3 is 14 amino acids. The CDR3 protein is CASSSRETLLKQYF. DNA for the CDR3: TGTGCCAGCAGTTCGCGGGAGACCCTCTTGAAGCAGTACTTC.

The chain carries TRBV27 and TRBJ2-7, with a tentative D call TRBD2 (6 bases). The CDR3 contains 16 residues. Looked up from germline, CDR1 is MNHEY and CDR2 is SMNVEV (reference sequence). The germline V and J ends were trimmed by 5 bases and 4 bases, with 21 bases remaining between them. CDR3 nucleotides: TGTGCCAGCAGTCATCAAATAGCGGACCTACTTTACGAGCAGTACTTC. Translation: CASSHQIADLLYEQYF.

This clone showed up just once. The rearrangement joins TRBV30 to TRBJ1-1; TRBD1 might be the D (6 bases). V lost 0 bases and J lost 0, with 11 bases in between. Germline CDR1 and CDR2: GTSNPN and SVGIG (reference sequence). The length of the CDR3 is 15 residues. The CDR3 is CAWSVGAGMNTEAFF. In DNA, the CDR3 is TGTGCCTGGAGTGTGGGGGCCGGCATGAACACTGAAGCTTTCTTT.

The chain joins TRBV7-2 to TRBJ1-4; weak D call: TRBD1 (5 bases). The V gene's germline CDR1 is SGHTA and CDR2 FQGNSA. Trimming removed 4 bases at V and 5 bases at J, with 14 bases between. The CDR3 is 15 amino acids. CDR3 region: CASSSGGRANEKLFF. CDR3 DNA: TGTGCCAGCAGCTCCGGGGGGAGGGCCAATGAAAAACTGTTTTTT.